These 2 T cell receptor beta chains were sequenced from one sample in a study of cytomegalovirus exposure and HLA in healthy donors. The PCR contained 60 Vbeta and 13 Jbeta primers. Only in-frame clones appear in the TCRdb table, and some are missing; sequencing was by immunoSEQ multiplex PCR. The sample carries under 110,000 clones, 75% recorded once. The specimen was PBMCs. Every receptor here comes from a man in his forties in good health and CMV-seronegative.

This chain links TRBV29-1 with TRBJ1-4, with TRBD1 as a possible D gene (5 bases). The CDR3 loop spans 15 amino acids. The V gene lost 4 bases and the J gene lost 0 bases, with 12 bases spanning the gap. CDR1 and CDR2 (germline): SQVTM, ANQGSEA. The CDR3 loop is CSVAGGRATNEKLFF. CDR3 DNA: TGCAGCGTTGCTGGGGGGAGAGCAACTAATGAAAAACTGTTTTTT.

This clone was seen just once. The chain links TRBV10-3 to TRBJ2-7, with TRBD2 matching 9 bases. The length of the CDR3 is 13 residues. The V segment lost 6 bases and the J segment 3 bases; nucleotides outside the gene matches: 3. Germline V gives CDR1 ENHRY, CDR2 SYGVKD. The CDR3 is CAIRVAGDYEQYF. The CDR3 DNA reads TGTGCCATCAGAGTAGCGGGGGACTACGAGCAGTACTTC.